A selection of T cell receptor beta chains follows, all from one sample in a study of CD8 T cells in ankylosing spondylitis. From the 5' RACE reads, TCRdb called clonotypes with MiXCR, one entry per CDR3 protein. This sample has 350,000 to 450,000 distinct CDR3 sequences, with 20% to 25% found just once. The sample taken for sequencing was blood, either unsorted or a sorted T cell fraction (not recorded which). The receptors stem from a male donor with ankylosing spondylitis or in good health (not recorded which). CDR3s include the opening cysteine and the closing phenylalanine or tryptophan. The order of the fields is J gene, CDR3 length, V gene, D gene, clone size, CDR3 DNA, CDR3 protein. A D gene is named only where the DNA matches it firmly. Expanded clones are given a class, and other clones once, few, many or no size at all.

>TRBJ2-1|15|TRBV7-9|TRBD1|-
TGTGCCAGCAGCCGAAGGGACAGGGGATACAATGAGCAGTTCTTC
CASSRRDRGYNEQFF
>TRBJ2-1|14|TRBV5-1|-|few
TGCGCCAGCAGCCTGGACGGACCATACAATGAGCAGTTCTTC
CASSLDGPYNEQFF
>TRBJ2-7|14|TRBV19|TRBD1|few
TGTGCCAGTAGTGCCGGACAGGGACCCTACGAGCAGTACTTC
CASSAGQGPYEQYF
>TRBJ2-1|12|TRBV12-3/TRBV12-4|-|-
TGTGCCACCAAGGGCGGATACAATGAGCAGTTCTTC
CATKGGYNEQFF
>TRBJ2-3|17|TRBV25-1|TRBD2|-
TGTGCCAGCAGTGAAGCCAATAGCGGGGCCAGCACAGATACGCAGTATTTT
CASSEANSGASTDTQYF
>TRBJ2-1|15|TRBV27|-|-
TGTGCCAGCAGTTTATATTCTAGTTCGGGCAATGAGCAGTTCTTC
CASSLYSSSGNEQFF
>TRBJ1-1|15|TRBV27|-|few
TGTGCCAGCAGCGACCTGACAGATCGCAACACTGAAGCTTTCTTT
CASSDLTDRNTEAFF
>TRBJ2-2|19|TRBV18|TRBD1|-
TGTGCCAGCTCACCATACGGGACAGACCCTATCGCGAACACCGGGGAGCTGTTTTTT
CASSPYGTDPIANTGELFF
>TRBJ2-3|15|TRBV20-1|-|-
TGCAGTGCTAGAGAGCCAGTTATTAGCACAGATACGCAGTATTTT
CSAREPVISTDTQYF
>TRBJ2-5|17|TRBV2|-|few
TGTGCCAGCAGTGATCGGGGGCAGGGAGTAGTTGGAGAGACCCAGTACTTC
CASSDRGQGVVGETQYF
>TRBJ2-1|15|TRBV3-1|-|-
TGTGCCACCTGCCAAGTATCGGGCACCTACAATGAGCAGTTCTTC
CATCQVSGTYNEQFF
>TRBJ1-1|13|TRBV28|-|few
TGTGCCAGCAGGACAGCGATGAACACTGAAGCTTTCTTT
CASRTAMNTEAFF
>TRBJ1-6|13|TRBV7-9|-|-
TGTGCCAGCAGCGATTTACAAGGATCACCCCTCCACTTT
CASSDLQGSPLHF
>TRBJ2-3|16|TRBV29-1|TRBD1|few
TGCAGCGTTGAAGGGGGAAGGGGGCCGAGCACAGATACGCAGTATTTT
CSVEGGRGPSTDTQYF
>TRBJ1-1|16|TRBV5-5|-|-
TGTGCCAGCAGCTTACGAACGGCTGCGTTTCCGACTGAAGCTTTCTTT
CASSLRTAAFPTEAFF
>TRBJ2-7|15|TRBV4-1|TRBD2|-
TGCGCCAGCAGCCAAGATCCGGGGGGTTACTACGAGCAGTACTTC
CASSQDPGGYYEQYF
>TRBJ2-1|15|TRBV5-6|TRBD2|-
TGTGCCAGCAGCTTGGGTTTAGCGGGGGATCCTGAGCAGTTCTTC
CASSLGLAGDPEQFF
>TRBJ1-2|15|TRBV10-3|TRBD1|few
TGTGCCATCAGTGAGATTGACAGGGTGAACTATGGCTACACCTTC
CAISEIDRVNYGYTF
>TRBJ2-1|16|TRBV4-1|-|-
TGCGCCAGCAGCCAAGTCGCGATGGCAGGGGATAATGAGCAGTTCTTC
CASSQVAMAGDNEQFF
>TRBJ2-1|13|TRBV20-1|-|-
TGCAGTGCCGGGGGAGGCACCTACAATGAGCAGTTCTTC
CSAGGGTYNEQFF
>TRBJ2-7|14|TRBV27|-|-
TGTGCCAGCAGTTTATCGTGGGGAACCTACGAGCAGTACTTC
CASSLSWGTYEQYF
>TRBJ2-3|15|TRBV28|TRBD2|-
TGTGCCAGCAGTTTTGCCAGCGGGGGTCCAGATACGCAGTATTTT
CASSFASGGPDTQYF
>TRBJ2-2|15|TRBV12-3/TRBV12-4|-|-
TGTGCCAGCAGTCCTTCTAGCGTTGGTAACGGGGAGCTGTTTTTT
CASSPSSVGNGELFF
>TRBJ2-7|16|TRBV20-1|TRBD2|-
TGCAGTGCTAGTAGGACCCGGCGGGGACTATCCTACGAGCAGTACTTC
CSASRTRRGLSYEQYF
>TRBJ2-2|17|TRBV5-1|-|-
TGCGCCAGCAGCTTGGGCTGGAGGTCCCCGAACACCGGGGAGCTGTTTTTT
CASSLGWRSPNTGELFF
>TRBJ2-7|13|TRBV12-3/TRBV12-4|-|-
TGTGCCAGCAGTTTAGTACTTCCCTACGAGCAGTACTTC
CASSLVLPYEQYF
>TRBJ1-3|17|TRBV9|-|few
TGTGCCAGCAGCATCGACGGGACGGGAGGATCTGGAAACACCATATATTTT
CASSIDGTGGSGNTIYF
>TRBJ2-2|12|TRBV29-1|-|-
TGCAGCGTTGTCAGGGCATCCGGGGAGCTGTTTTTT
CSVVRASGELFF
>TRBJ2-7|13|TRBV7-8|TRBD1|few
TGTGCCAGCAGCACGGGACAGGGTTTCGAGCAGTACTTC
CASSTGQGFEQYF
>TRBJ2-7|14|TRBV30|TRBD1|-
TGTGCCTGTCACTCCAGAGACAGGGACTACGAGCAGTACTTC
CACHSRDRDYEQYF
>TRBJ2-7|14|TRBV27|-|-
TGTGCCAGCAGTGATGGGCAGGGACTTGGGGAGCAGTACTTC
CASSDGQGLGEQYF
>TRBJ1-2|15|TRBV6-5|-|-
TGTGCCAGCAGTTACTCATCAGCGACCTTTGATGGCTACACCTTC
CASSYSSATFDGYTF